This T cell receptor (beta chain) came from a study of cytomegalovirus exposure and HLA in healthy donors. Both 60 Vbeta primers and 13 Jbeta primers went into the PCR. The repertoire was sequenced with immunoSEQ multiplex PCR; TCRdb's copy has only in-frame clones and lacks some. The sample has around 150,000 clones, around 60% seen once. Trimming at V came to 0 bases and at J to 6 bases, leaving 4 bases not matched to a gene. CDR1 is ENHRY and CDR2 is SYGVKD in the germline V gene. The CDR3 extends over 15 amino acids. Only one count was recorded for this clone. What it binds is not known. Whole-study findings and limits: Accurate prediction of most subjects' HLA-A and HLA-B alleles from TCR beta sequences was reported. In an earlier analysis, in fewer than 700 donors, most V segments appeared productive either ~87% or ~30% of the time.

The sequence was collected from a woman aged 60-75 years in good health and CMV-seropositive. The chain is built from TRBV10-3 and TRBJ2-7, with 11 bases identical to TRBD2. The sample comprised PBMCs. In DNA, the CDR3 is TGTGCCATCAGTGAGTCTCTAGCGGGAGGTCGCGAGCAGTACTTC. This gives the protein CAISESLAGGREQYF.